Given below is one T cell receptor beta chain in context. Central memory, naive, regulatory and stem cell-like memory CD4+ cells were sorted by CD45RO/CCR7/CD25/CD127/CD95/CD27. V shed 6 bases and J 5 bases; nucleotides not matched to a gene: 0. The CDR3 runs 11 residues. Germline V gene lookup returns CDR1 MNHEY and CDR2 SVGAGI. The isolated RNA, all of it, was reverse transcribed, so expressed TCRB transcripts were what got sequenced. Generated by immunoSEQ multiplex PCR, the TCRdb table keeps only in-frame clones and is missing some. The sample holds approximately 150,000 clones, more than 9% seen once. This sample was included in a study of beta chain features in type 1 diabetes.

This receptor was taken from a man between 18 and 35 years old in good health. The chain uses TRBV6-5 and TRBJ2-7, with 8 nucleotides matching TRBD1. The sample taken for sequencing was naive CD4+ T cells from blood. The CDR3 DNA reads TGTGCCAGCAGGGACAGGGACGAGCAGTACTTC. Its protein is CASRDRDEQYF.